The clone carrying this T cell receptor (beta chain) came up a few times. Antigen: not known. The same CDR3 is also encoded by other DNA sequences in this sample. The sample belongs to a study of beta chain features in type 1 diabetes. Study observations and caveats: An over-representation of cells with high TCR expression could result from cDNA sequencing. The question left open here concerned HLA type influencing TCRB rearrangement.

Researchers reported sorting CD4+ naive, central memory, regulatory and stem cell-like memory cells via CD45RO/CCR7/CD25/CD127/CD95/CD27. The sequenced template was cDNA made from the entire isolated RNA. Profiling relied on immunoSEQ multiplex PCR, and the TCRdb table lists in-frame clones only, not all of them. Counted here are about 900,000 clones, around a sixth occurring once; the ten biggest clones make up 0.02% to 0.025%. The sample consisted of naive CD4+ T cells from blood. The sequence derives from a woman aged 18 to 35 in good health.

CDR3 sequence (DNA): TGTGCCAGCAGCTTAGCTGGCGCAGATACGCAGTATTTT. Translated: CASSLAGADTQYF. This chain joins TRBV7-2 and TRBJ2-3; D is ambiguous. Germline CDR1 reads SGHTA; CDR2 reads FQGNSA. The CDR3 runs to 13 residues. Trimming cost V 0 bases and J 4 bases, with 5 bases left between them. Full variable domain (rest looked up from reference TRBV7-2 and TRBJ2-3): GAGVSQSPSNKVTEKGKDVELRCDPISGHTALYWYRQSLGQGLEFLIYFQGNSAPDKSGLPSDRFSAERTGGSVSTLTIQRTQQEDSAVYLCASSLAGADTQYFGPGTRLTVL.